This TCR beta chain was captured in a study of cytomegalovirus exposure and HLA in healthy donors (dated 2017 in TCRdb). Context from the whole study: An earlier analysis of approximately 550 of the donors reported 276 Gb of sequence data and around 120 million unique TCR beta sequences from about 200 million T cells. The study combined high-throughput TCR immunosequencing, statistical association of individual TCRs with disease status, and machine learning to predict cytomegalovirus infection status. In a later analysis, previously published TCR beta repertoires from about 640 donors were re-analyzed and high-resolution HLA genotyping was added so that TCR occurrence patterns could be studied. Besides the first cohort of around 700 subjects, a separate validation cohort made up of roughly 120 different subjects was used. Class I and class II HLA loci were covered by the typing at four-digit resolution. A later genetic analysis took genome-wide SNP genotypes for about three fifths of the 666 donors and used that subset as a discovery cohort. An early release covering more than 500 HLA-typed donors comprised about 300 gigabases of sequencing data and roughly 86 million unique TCR sequences. The study aimed to test whether cataloging public T cell receptors could reveal signatures of past pathogen exposure. Among around 400 genotyped donors of the cohort, an average of around 250,000 unique TCR beta nucleotide sequences was sequenced per donor, of which approximately 18% were non-productive. The study profiled the T cell repertoires of 550 to 700 subjects by immunosequencing and related them to cytomegalovirus serostatus. Roughly 5 DR-DQ haplotypes were handled as single units for association and clustering because linkage in the cohort was strong. Among the roughly 370 genotyped donors, about 85% belonged to the genetic ancestry cluster associated with self-reported Caucasian donors. Rather than using new phenotypic data, the later analysis identified candidate immune exposures from TCR beta sequences and from how often those sequences occurred across donors. Alongside the repertoire data, information on donor age, sex, ethnicity and CMV serostatus was compiled. An earlier analysis of fewer than 750 of the donors used high-throughput TCR beta sequencing to judge whether each TCR beta V gene segment behaved as functional or pseudogenic. Every repertoire in the discovery cohort had been generated on one and the same sequencing platform. Typing coverage differed by locus: A, B, C, DRB1 and DQB1 were typed in roughly 620-630 donors, DQA1 in about 500, DPA1 in 600 to 610, and DPB1 in 472.

Overall study results and their limits: Because the 87-base-pair reads could not distinguish some IMGT-functional V segments, including TRBV6-2 and TRBV6-3, those segments were excluded. A later genetic analysis reported fewer N-insertions in productive TCRs among donors in an Asian-associated ancestry cluster than the roughly 700-donor mean. The classifier was reported to diagnose cytomegalovirus status with high specificity and sensitivity in both the original cohort and the validation cohort. Correlated functional status among segregating V segments might be attributable to linkage disequilibrium, but an unknown experimental factor could not be ruled out. Because HLA typing was missing for some donors at each locus, association tests included only the typed subset. Only TCR beta chains were sequenced in this cohort, and the absence of alpha or paired-chain data limited detectable features. A group of highly shared sequence variants was considered likely to be a technical artifact of the sequencing pipeline. Compared with equally common non-associated chains, HLA-associated TCR beta chains in a later analysis were more clonally expanded and had lower generation probabilities. CMV serostatus was the only immune exposure information available for the cohort. Most TCR sequences were seen in very few donors, while some public TCRs were found in many individuals. In a later analysis, most CMV-associated TCR beta chains were found to appear HLA-restricted, with HLA associations seemingly driven largely by CMV exposure. It was suggested by the authors that the approach could potentially be generalized to other disease states and immunological phenotypes. At a false discovery rate of 0.05, a later analysis linked 15,000 to 20,000 TCR beta sequences to specific HLA alleles. Presence/absence analyses assumed roughly uniform sequencing depth across donors, an assumption that may not hold. The earlier analysis of 587 of the donors excluded approximately 15 rarely observed V segments, including chromosome 9 orphons, because counts were too low. A few of the identified cytomegalovirus-associated TCR beta chains were confirmed in vitro to be specific for cytomegalovirus antigens. Strong co-occurrence of HLA alleles, especially DR and DQ, made assigning TCR associations to individual alleles difficult. An earlier analysis of around 540 of the donors showed that most TCR beta V segments appeared in productive rearrangements either about 90% or about 30% of the time, which broadly matched IMGT annotations. A further reported finding was that TCR beta sequences accurately predicted the HLA-A and HLA-B alleles for most subjects in the first cohort. In a later analysis, the rate of TCR association differed among HLA loci, with DRB1 alleles having the most associated TCRs and HLA-C alleles having the fewest. Several of the top co-occurrence clusters appeared to be linked to parvovirus B19, influenza, CMV and Epstein-Barr virus, according to a later analysis. An association between a missense DCLRE1C variant and V-gene and J-gene trimming of TCR beta chains was found in a later genetic analysis and replicated in an independent cohort. A total of 164 TCR beta chains were listed by the study as associated with cytomegalovirus.

CDR1 SGHKS and CDR2 YYEKEE are derived from the germline V gene (reference sequence). The CDR3 has 13 amino acids, counting the end cysteine and phenylalanine. Just CDR3 DNA is preserved here, 39 bases in frame from base 1. V is clipped by 5 bases and J by 4 bases, and the sequence between their germline boundaries is 12 bases long. In total, approximately 700 healthy bone marrow donors made up the cohort. All cohort members were sampled while nominally healthy, although unrecorded immune exposures were likely present. The donor was CMV seronegative and belonged to the group of 350 to 400 seronegative cohort members. Every donor gave a peripheral blood sample, and the peripheral blood mononuclear cells from that sample were used for TCR beta sequencing. Genomic DNA was extracted from the blood cell samples with the Qiagen DNeasy Blood Extraction Kit. To prepare the library, the immunoSEQ multiplex PCR assay was applied. The multiplex PCR relied on a mix of 60 forward primers for TCR Vbeta segments and 13 reverse primers for TCR Jbeta segments. A multiplex PCR assay on genomic DNA amplified the CDR3 region of rearranged TCR beta genes. Amplified TCR beta libraries were sequenced as 87-base-pair reads on the Illumina HiSeq System. The source study handled its data this way. In a later analysis, 80 million or so unique TCR beta chains were counted across the approximately 620 repertoires, and about 10 million of these chains were shared by at least two donors. To remove PCR and sequencing errors, raw reads were error-corrected and collapsed into unique sequences using a nearest-neighbor algorithm that merged closely related sequences. To assign V, D and J gene segments, CDR3 sequences were aligned to IMGT reference sequences. For a sequence to be retained, a match of at least six nucleotides was required to both a V gene segment and a J gene segment. A rearrangement counted as productive if the CDR3 had no stop codons and remained in frame with V and J, and every other rearrangement counted as non-productive. Following IMGT convention, CDR3 was defined as the stretch from the second conserved V-encoded cysteine to the conserved J-encoded phenylalanine. The earlier analysis of 587 of the donors excluded any sequence lacking an unambiguous match to a single V gene segment. In an earlier analysis of about 590 of the donors, a V segment was called functional when productive rearrangements were above 56.7%, and segregating when the standard deviation between donors exceeded 5%. A statistical classification framework was built for diagnosing cytomegalovirus status from the catalog of TCR beta chain sequences. A later analysis assigned V and J genes by comparing TCR nucleotide sequences with IMGT/GENE-DB human TR gene sequences. In a later analysis, CDR3 sequences and most-parsimonious VDJ recombination scenarios were assigned using the TCRdist pipeline. A later analysis defined each TCR beta chain by its CDR3 amino acid sequence plus V-gene family, and excluded reads lacking a unique V-gene family. As a way to deal with suspected cross-contamination and a sequencing artifact, a later analysis dropped approximately 590 nucleotide sequences that were highly shared and had low generation probability. A later analysis calculated a clonal expansion index for each public chain from normalized within-repertoire ranks of inferred template counts. In a later analysis, generation probabilities were computed with a VDJ recombination model fitted to out-of-frame rearrangements, and the resulting probabilities were checked against IGoR. A later analysis scored TCR-TCR, TCR-HLA and TCR-CMV co-occurrence with hypergeometric tests, applying a repertoire-size bias correction to TCR pairs. A later analysis estimated false discovery rates by permuting HLA or CMV assignments 20 times. A later analysis grouped co-occurring TCRs with DBSCAN, adding TCRdist sequence similarity when clustering within HLA-allele-positive subsets. Co-occurrence clustering excluded repertoires with fewer than 30,000 or more than 120,000 public chains, plus five with anomalous nucleotide sharing. Imported from immuneACCESS, the table was reduced by TCRdb to in-frame sequences with V and J called. These copies leave out some clones; in studies compared against another copy, an unresolved V gene accounts for under half, and the cause of the remainder is not known. The DNA gave D and trimming, while V, J and clone size come from that table. The sample table lists 150,000 or so clones, around four fifths of them with a count of one. The ten top clones hold 1.4% of the sample.

On this clone: Its antigen remains unidentified. Per-nucleotide qualities are absent, and no much larger clonotype sits a single base away.

The source of this sequence is a woman between 25 and 40 years old in good health and CMV-seronegative. The specimen sequenced was PBMCs. This sequence uses TRBV5-5 and TRBJ1-1, with the D gene call left open. The base sequence is TGTGCCAGCAGATACGGGAGCTTCACTGAAGCTTTCTTT. It specifies CASRYGSFTEAFF. Reference TRBV5-5 and TRBJ1-1 proteins supply the regions before and after the CDR3; the full variable domain is: DAGVTQSPTHLIKTRGQQVTLRCSPISGHKSVSWYQQVLGQGPQFIFQYYEKEERGRGNFPDRFSARQFPNYSSELNVNALLLGDSALYLCASRYGSFTEAFFGQGTRLTVV.